This T cell receptor (beta chain) was profiled in a study of Graves' ophthalmopathy and Graves' hyperthyroidism. Study-level information: Researchers classed hyperthyroidism as stable given no ophthalmopathy within 18 months of follow-up. Study conclusions and caveats: A model built from 13 signatures distinguished ophthalmopathy from stable hyperthyroidism with 87.88% sensitivity and 81.08% specificity.

RNA served as the template for amplifying TCR beta CDR3 regions. The library came from an HTBI-primed first-round RT-PCR and a second-round multiplex PCR. TCRdb used MiXCR to reprocess the multiplex PCR reads, holding one entry per CDR3 protein. The table includes 1 million to 1.3 million distinct CDR3 sequences, 35% to 40% detected once. Patients in the hyperthyroidism group, adults aged 18 to 65, were newly diagnosed, under 2 months' duration. The V end lost 4 bases, the J end lost 2 bases, and 20 bases lay between the germline ends. CDR1 and CDR2 from the germline V gene are ENHRY and SYGVKD. The CDR3 is 17 residues long. Of note for this clonotype: Its target is unknown.

This TCR was sampled from an adult man with Graves' hyperthyroidism. Sequencing was done on a sample of peripheral blood or thyroid tissue (not recorded which). The V call is TRBV10-3, the J call TRBJ1-2; maybe TRBD1 (6 bases). CDR3 sequence reads: CAISGPLDSPLNYGYTF. The CDR3 DNA reads as TGTGCCATCAGTGGGCCACTGGACAGTCCTTTAAACTATGGCTACACCTTC.